Below are 29 T cell receptor beta chains sequenced from a single sample in a study of cytomegalovirus exposure and HLA in healthy donors. Measured with immunoSEQ multiplex PCR; TCRdb has only the in-frame clones, and not every one. Among 150,000 to 200,000 clones listed, 84% were seen once. Sequenced input: PBMCs. These receptors all stem from a man aged 18 to 30 in good health and CMV-seropositive.

This clone was picked up a small number of times. The chain employs TRBV5-4 and TRBJ2-7; perhaps TRBD2 as D (6 bases). The CDR3 loop spans 13 amino acids. Trimming cost V 3 bases and J 8 bases, with 15 bases left between them. The V gene's germline CDR1 is SGHNT and CDR2 YYREEE (reference sequence). Here the CDR3 reads CASSSRDALQQYF. The CDR3 DNA follows: TGTGCCAGCAGCTCGCGGGACGCCCTCCAGCAGTACTTC.

This chain joins TRBV11-3 and TRBJ2-1, with 12 bases fitting TRBD2. The CDR3 extends over 16 amino acids. Germline V gene lookup returns CDR1 SGHNT and CDR2 YENEEA. Trimming removed 4 bases from V and 3 bases from J; junction bases left unmatched: 4. CDR3 DNA sequence: TGTGCCAGCAGCTGGGGACTAGCGGGTATCTACAATGAGCAGTTCTTC. Translation gives CASSWGLAGIYNEQFF.

A few counts support this clone. This chain connects TRBV2 to TRBJ2-3, with 9 bases identical to TRBD2. Trimming took 4 bases from V and 3 from J; bases not matched to a gene: 5. Germline CDR1 SNHLY, CDR2 FYNNEI. CDR3 length equals 15 residues. Here the CDR3 reads CASSVAGGRTDTQYF. CDR3 sequence (DNA): TGTGCCAGCAGTGTGGCGGGAGGGAGGACAGATACGCAGTATTTT.

This clone appeared a single time. The chain links TRBV5-8 to TRBJ2-1; 12 nucleotides agree with TRBD2. The CDR3 has 15 amino acids. Trimming cost V 4 bases and J 5 bases; bases outside gene matches: 4. Germline CDR1 and CDR2: SGHTS and YDEGEE. CDR3 protein: CASSPRLAGDNEQFF. The CDR3 nucleotides read TGTGCCAGCAGCCCTCGACTAGCGGGGGACAATGAGCAGTTCTTC.

The genes are TRBV19 and TRBJ2-3; unclear D gene. V was trimmed by 3 bases and J by 7 bases, leaving 8 bases between them. CDR1 and CDR2 (germline): LNHDA, SQIVND (reference sequence). This CDR3 comprises 12 residues. CDR3 protein: CASSMWPHTQYF. CDR3 coding DNA: TGTGCCAGTAGTATGTGGCCGCATACGCAGTATTTT.

The genes are TRBV28 and TRBJ2-7; TRBD2 aligns across 13 bases. V shed 4 bases, J shed 4 bases, and the junction held 10 bases outside the gene matches. From germline, CDR1 is MDHEN and CDR2 SYDVKM. The CDR3 has 17 residues. In DNA, the CDR3 is TGTGCCAGCAGTTACCCTACGGGACTAGCGGGAATTTACGAGCAGTACTTC. Encoded protein: CASSYPTGLAGIYEQYF.

This chain joins TRBV5-1 and TRBJ1-4; TRBD1 aligns across 12 bases. V gave up 0 bases and J gave up 8 bases; unmatched junction bases: 11. Germline V CDR1 and CDR2: SGHRS, YFSETQ. There are 18 residues in the CDR3. For the CDR3, the DNA is TGCGCCAGCAGCTTGGGCGACGGGACAGGGGGCTTTGGGGAAAAACTGTTTTTT. Residues: CASSLGDGTGGFGEKLFF.

This rearrangement joins TRBV6-5 to TRBJ1-2, with D tentatively TRBD1 (6 bases). The germline V gene encodes CDR1 MNHEY and CDR2 SVGAGI. V was clipped by 7 bases and J by 7 bases, with 19 bases between them. This CDR3 has 14 residues. Here the CDR3 reads CASTSPGGLFGYTF. CDR3 DNA sequence: TGTGCCAGCACCTCCCCGGGGGGCCTCTTTGGCTACACCTTC.

The chain is built from TRBV30 and TRBJ1-2; D gene ambiguous. CDR3 length equals 13 residues. Trimming took off 1 base at V and 4 bases at J, with 10 bases between the two ends. CDR1 is GTSNPN, CDR2 SVGIG, per germline (reference sequence). The CDR3 reads CAWSGGASYGYTF. In nucleotides, the CDR3 is TGTGCCTGGAGTGGAGGAGCCTCCTATGGCTACACCTTC.

The rearrangement links TRBV7-7 to TRBJ2-5, with 11 bases identical to TRBD2. Germline V gene lookup returns CDR1 SSHAT and CDR2 FNYEAQ (reference sequence). The CDR3 is made up of 16 amino acids. V was pared by 2 bases and J by 4 bases, with 6 bases of the junction left unmatched. This CDR3 reads CASSLFFSGRVETQYF. The CDR3 DNA is TGTGCCAGCAGCTTATTCTTTAGCGGGAGGGTAGAGACCCAGTACTTC.

V and J are TRBV5-6 and TRBJ2-1, with 8 bases identical to TRBD2. Germline CDR1 and CDR2: SGHDT and YYEEEE. The CDR3 totals 14 residues. The V gene end was trimmed by 0 bases and the J gene end by 10 bases; junction bases not matched to a gene: 6. In DNA, the CDR3 is TGTGCCAGCAGCTTGGGGCTAGCGGGTTCCGAGCAGTTCTTC. Its protein is CASSLGLAGSEQFF.

The chain links TRBV5-6 to TRBJ2-7; 9 bases are shared with TRBD1. The CDR3 has 15 residues. V dropped 2 bases and J dropped 5; count of bases not matched to a gene: 8. Germline values: CDR1 SGHDT, CDR2 YYEEEE. CDR3 nucleotide sequence: TGTGCCAGCAGCTTAGTGGGGGGACAGGGAAACGAGCAGTACTTC. Its translation is CASSLVGGQGNEQYF.

V usage is TRBV6-6 and J usage is TRBJ2-3, with 8 bases lining up with TRBD2. The germline V gene has CDR1 MNHNY and CDR2 SVGAGI (reference sequence). The CDR3 runs to 16 residues. The V segment lost 2 bases and the J segment 0 bases; nucleotides outside the gene matches: 4. The CDR3 here is CASSYSGSTSTDTQYF. CDR3 bases: TGTGCCAGCAGTTACAGCGGGAGCACTAGCACAGATACGCAGTATTTT.

The V call is TRBV19, the J call TRBJ2-3, with a tentative D call TRBD2 (5 bases). Germline lookup yields CDR1 LNHDA and CDR2 SQIVND (reference sequence). V lost 4 bases to trimming and J lost 4 bases, with 9 bases between them. The CDR3 sequence is 13 residues long. The CDR3 DNA follows: TGTGCCAGTAGTAGAGCGCGGGCAGATACGCAGTATTTT. It translates to CASSRARADTQYF.

In this sample, this clone turned up once. The CDR3 nucleotides read TGTGCCAGTAGTCCGGACAGGGGGCTGTACTATGGCTACACCTTC. Residues: CASSPDRGLYYGYTF. This sequence joins TRBV19 and TRBJ1-2; 11 positions agree with TRBD1. The V segment lost 5 bases and the J segment 3 bases; nucleotides outside the gene matches: 5. This CDR3 is built from 15 residues. Germline loops: CDR1 LNHDA, CDR2 SQIVND (reference sequence).

This rearrangement joins TRBV5-6 to TRBJ2-1; TRBD2 agrees at 10 bases. Germline V gene data show CDR1 as SGHDT and CDR2 as YYEEEE. This CDR3 is 12 amino acids long. V lost 4 bases and J lost 16; bases outside the gene matches: 8. The DNA for the CDR3 is TGTGCCAGCAGCGCCAGCGGGAGGGCCGGTTTCTTC. Protein: CASSASGRAGFF.

This chain links TRBV7-6 with TRBJ2-3; 7 positions match TRBD1. After removal of 1 base from V and 6 bases from J, the junction contained 13 bases not matched to a gene. The CDR3 runs 17 residues. Germline V lookup: CDR1 SGHVS, CDR2 FNYEAQ. As DNA, the CDR3 is TGTGCCAGCAGCTTAGAGGGGGCCAACAGGGCAGGGGATACGCAGTATTTT. Amino acids: CASSLEGANRAGDTQYF.

This clone showed up just once. The gene calls are TRBV5-1 and TRBJ1-3; tentatively, D is TRBD1 (5 bases). Deletions cut 3 bases from V and 4 bases from J, with 14 bases between. The length of the CDR3 is 15 residues. Germline V gives CDR1 SGHRS, CDR2 YFSETQ. The CDR3 loop reads CASSSQQASGNTIYF. The CDR3 DNA is TGCGCCAGCAGCTCCCAACAGGCATCGGGAAACACCATATATTTT.

This sequence joins TRBV29-1 and TRBJ2-3; a weak D match, TRBD1 (6 bases). This CDR3 comprises 13 residues. Germline lookup yields CDR1 SQVTM and CDR2 ANQGSEA. V was shortened by 8 bases and J by 2 bases, with 14 bases between the two germline ends. The CDR3 nucleotides read TGCAGCTCCAGATCAGGGGTCACAGATACGCAGTATTTT. This encodes CSSRSGVTDTQYF.

The chain recombines TRBV9 with TRBJ2-1; TRBD2 matches 8 bases. The CDR3 runs to 12 residues. Germline V gene lookup returns CDR1 SGDLS and CDR2 YYNGEE. V shed 3 bases and J 13 bases; nucleotides not matched to a gene: 6. The CDR3 region has the DNA TGTGCCAGCAGCGGCCCCGGGGGGGAACAGTTCTTC. It encodes CASSGPGGEQFF.

The chain links TRBV7-9 to TRBJ1-2; no reliable D call. Trimming left V 0 bases short and J 3 bases short, with 8 bases between. The CDR3 is made up of 14 amino acids. In germline, CDR1 is SEHNR, CDR2 FQNEAQ (reference sequence). CDR3 DNA: TGTGCCAGCAGCTTAGCTGGAGGCGACTATGGCTACACCTTC. Translation gives CASSLAGGDYGYTF.

The chain links TRBV6-1 to TRBJ2-5; tentatively, D is TRBD2 (6 bases). The V end lost 3 bases, the J end lost 5 bases, and 13 bases lay between the germline ends. The CDR3 has 14 amino acids. Germline-derived CDR1 and CDR2 are MNHNS and SASEGT. CDR3 loop: CASSDRLAYETQYF. In nucleotides, the CDR3 is TGTGCCAGCAGTGACAGGCTAGCGTATGAGACCCAGTACTTC.

V gene TRBV9 combines with J gene TRBJ2-1; a weak D match, TRBD1 (6 bases). The CDR3 is 16 residues long. Trimming stripped 1 base from V and 3 bases from J, with 14 bases between. CDR1 is SGDLS, CDR2 YYNGEE, per germline. The CDR3: CASSVSPQGHYNEQFF. The CDR3 region has the DNA TGTGCCAGCAGCGTAAGTCCCCAGGGGCACTACAATGAGCAGTTCTTC.

This chain links TRBV7-2 with TRBJ2-5, with TRBD2 matching 9 bases. Losses at the gene ends were 3 bases for V and 2 bases for J; bases not matched to a gene: 13. Germline V gene lookup returns CDR1 SGHTA and CDR2 FQGNSA. This CDR3 is built from 18 residues. CDR3 DNA sequence: TGTGCCAGCAGCTTTCAAGGTTGGGCGGCGGGAGGGCAAGAGACCCAGTACTTC. This encodes CASSFQGWAAGGQETQYF.

The gene calls are TRBV15 and TRBJ2-3; TRBD2 agrees at 9 bases. Germline CDR1 LNHNV, CDR2 YYDKDF (reference sequence). The CDR3 sequence is 17 residues long. Trimming at V came to 1 base and at J to 6 bases, leaving 11 bases not matched to a gene. Written as DNA, the CDR3 is TGTGCCACCAGCAGAGGAGGGGCGGGAGGGCAGGTGGATACGCAGTATTTT. It encodes CATSRGGAGGQVDTQYF.

V and J are TRBV7-6 and TRBJ1-4, with TRBD1 identical over 7 bases. CDR1 is SGHVS and CDR2 is FNYEAQ in the germline V gene. The CDR3 extends over 16 amino acids. With V trimmed by 0 bases and J by 8 bases, 9 bases remained unmatched. This chain's CDR3 is CASSLARDRWNEKLFF. CDR3 bases: TGTGCCAGCAGCTTAGCCAGGGACAGATGGAACGAAAAACTGTTTTTT.

This clone came up once. The chain uses TRBV6-1 and TRBJ2-1; D remains unclear. The CDR3 has 13 amino acids. The germline CDR1 and CDR2 sequences are MNHNS and SASEGT. V was cut by 7 bases and J by 1 base, with 8 bases left in between. The CDR3 loop is CASTLESYNEQFF. The CDR3 bases are TGTGCCAGCACCTTAGAATCCTACAATGAGCAGTTCTTC.

The chain combines TRBV6-5 with TRBJ2-5, with D possibly matching TRBD2 (6 bases). The CDR3 is made up of 13 amino acids. The germline gives CDR1 MNHEY, CDR2 SVGAGI. Trimming removed 5 bases from V and 1 base from J, with 8 bases in between. The CDR3 sequence is CASSRTIQETQYF. CDR3 in DNA: TGTGCCAGCAGTAGGACTATCCAAGAGACCCAGTACTTC.

The chain recombines TRBV9 with TRBJ2-1; TRBD2 aligns across 9 bases. The V gene's germline CDR1 is SGDLS and CDR2 YYNGEE. The CDR3 covers 16 residues. Trimming removed 0 bases from V and 3 bases from J; junction bases left unmatched: 4. CDR3 loop: CASSVGASGIYNEQFF. CDR3 DNA sequence: TGTGCCAGCAGCGTAGGAGCTAGCGGGATCTACAATGAGCAGTTCTTC.